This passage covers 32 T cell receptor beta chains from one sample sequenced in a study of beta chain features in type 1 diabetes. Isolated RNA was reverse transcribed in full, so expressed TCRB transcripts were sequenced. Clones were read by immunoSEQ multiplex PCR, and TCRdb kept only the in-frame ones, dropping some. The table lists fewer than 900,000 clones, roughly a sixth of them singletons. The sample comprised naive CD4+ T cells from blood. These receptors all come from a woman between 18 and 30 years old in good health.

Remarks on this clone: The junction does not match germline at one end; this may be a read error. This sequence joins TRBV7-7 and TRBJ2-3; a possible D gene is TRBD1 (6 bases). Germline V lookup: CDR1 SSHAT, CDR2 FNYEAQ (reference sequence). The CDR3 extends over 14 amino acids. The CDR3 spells CASSPTGSTDTQYF. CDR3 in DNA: TGTGCTAGCAGCCCAACAGGGAGCACAGATACGCAGTATTTT.

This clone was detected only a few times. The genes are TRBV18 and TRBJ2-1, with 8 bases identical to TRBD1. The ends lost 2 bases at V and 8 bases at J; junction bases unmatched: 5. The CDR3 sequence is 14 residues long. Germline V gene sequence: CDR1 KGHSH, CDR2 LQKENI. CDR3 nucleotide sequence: TGTGCCAGCTCACCATGGCAGGGGGCCGATGAGCAGTTCTTC. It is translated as CASSPWQGADEQFF.

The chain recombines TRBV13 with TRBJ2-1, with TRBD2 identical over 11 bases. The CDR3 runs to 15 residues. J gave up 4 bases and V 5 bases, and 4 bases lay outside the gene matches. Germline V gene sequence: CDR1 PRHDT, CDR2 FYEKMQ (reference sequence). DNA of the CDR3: TGTGCCAGCAGCCCGGGACTAGCGGAATACAATGAGCAGTTCTTC. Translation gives CASSPGLAEYNEQFF.

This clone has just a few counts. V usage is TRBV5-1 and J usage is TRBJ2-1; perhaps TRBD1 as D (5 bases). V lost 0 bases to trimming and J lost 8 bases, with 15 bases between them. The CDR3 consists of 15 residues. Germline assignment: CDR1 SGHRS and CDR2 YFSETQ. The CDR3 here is CASSLVAYPRDEQFF. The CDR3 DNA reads TGCGCCAGCAGCTTGGTAGCCTACCCCAGGGATGAGCAGTTCTTC.

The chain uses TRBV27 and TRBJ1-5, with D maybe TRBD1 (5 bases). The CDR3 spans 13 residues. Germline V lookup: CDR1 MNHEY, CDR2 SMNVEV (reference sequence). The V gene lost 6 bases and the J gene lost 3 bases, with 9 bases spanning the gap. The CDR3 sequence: CASRRQYNQPQHF. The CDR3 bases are TGTGCCAGCAGAAGACAGTACAATCAGCCCCAGCATTTT.

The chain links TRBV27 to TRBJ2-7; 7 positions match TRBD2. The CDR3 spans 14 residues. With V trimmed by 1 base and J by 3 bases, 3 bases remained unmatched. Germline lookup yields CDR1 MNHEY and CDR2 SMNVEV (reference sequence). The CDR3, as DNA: TGTGCCAGCAGTTTATGGGGGAGGGACTACGAGCAGTACTTC. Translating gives CASSLWGRDYEQYF.

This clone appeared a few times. In DNA, the CDR3 is TGTGCCAGCAGCTCCGACAGGGCGAACACCGGGGAGCTGTTTTTT. This sequence encodes CASSSDRANTGELFF. This chain links TRBV7-2 with TRBJ2-2, with TRBD1 matching 7 bases. The trim removed 4 bases at V and 0 bases at J, leaving 2 bases unmatched. Germline V gene sequence: CDR1 SGHTA, CDR2 FQGNSA. The CDR3 extends over 15 amino acids.

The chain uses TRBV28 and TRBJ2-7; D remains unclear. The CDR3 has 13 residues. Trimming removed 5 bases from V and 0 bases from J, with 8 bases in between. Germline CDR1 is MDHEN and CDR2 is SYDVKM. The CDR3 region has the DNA TGTGCCAGCAGTCACGACGTCTCCTACGAGCAGTACTTC. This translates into CASSHDVSYEQYF.

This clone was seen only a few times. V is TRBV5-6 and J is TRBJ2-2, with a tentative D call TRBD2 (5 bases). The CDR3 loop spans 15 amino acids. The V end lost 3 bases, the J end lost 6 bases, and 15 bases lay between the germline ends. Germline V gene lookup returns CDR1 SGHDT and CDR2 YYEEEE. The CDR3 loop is CASSWPRAAPGELFF. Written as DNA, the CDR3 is TGTGCCAGCAGCTGGCCTCGAGCGGCACCCGGGGAGCTGTTTTTT.

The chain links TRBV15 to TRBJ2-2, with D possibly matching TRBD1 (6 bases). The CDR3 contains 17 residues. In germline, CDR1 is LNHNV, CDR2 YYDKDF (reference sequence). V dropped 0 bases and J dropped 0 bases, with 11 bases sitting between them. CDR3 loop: CATSRDWGPSNTGELFF. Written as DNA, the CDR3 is TGTGCCACCAGCAGAGATTGGGGGCCCTCGAACACCGGGGAGCTGTTTTTT.

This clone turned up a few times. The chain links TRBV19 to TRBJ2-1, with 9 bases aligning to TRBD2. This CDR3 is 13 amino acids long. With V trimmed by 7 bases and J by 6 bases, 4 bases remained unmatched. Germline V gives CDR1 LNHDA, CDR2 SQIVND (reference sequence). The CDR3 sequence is CASKRTSVNEQFF. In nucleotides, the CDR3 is TGTGCCAGTAAAAGGACTAGCGTCAATGAGCAGTTCTTC. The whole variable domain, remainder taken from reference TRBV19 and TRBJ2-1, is DGGITQSPKYLFRKEGQNVTLSCEQNLNHDAMYWYRQDPGQGLRLIYYSQIVNDFQKGDIAEGYSVSREKKESFPLTVTSAQKNPTAFYLCASKRTSVNEQFFGPGTRLTVL.

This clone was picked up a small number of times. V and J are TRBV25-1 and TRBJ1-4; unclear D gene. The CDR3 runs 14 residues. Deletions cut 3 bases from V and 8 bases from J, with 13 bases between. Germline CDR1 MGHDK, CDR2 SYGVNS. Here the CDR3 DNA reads TGTGCCAGCAGTGATCGTCCTACGAGCGAAAAACTGTTTTTT. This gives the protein CASSDRPTSEKLFF.

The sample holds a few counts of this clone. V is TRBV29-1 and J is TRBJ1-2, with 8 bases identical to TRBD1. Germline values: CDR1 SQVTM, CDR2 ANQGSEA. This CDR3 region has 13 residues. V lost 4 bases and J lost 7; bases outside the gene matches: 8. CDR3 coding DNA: TGCAGCGTTGTGGGGGACAGGCTCTCTGGCTACACCTTC. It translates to CSVVGDRLSGYTF.

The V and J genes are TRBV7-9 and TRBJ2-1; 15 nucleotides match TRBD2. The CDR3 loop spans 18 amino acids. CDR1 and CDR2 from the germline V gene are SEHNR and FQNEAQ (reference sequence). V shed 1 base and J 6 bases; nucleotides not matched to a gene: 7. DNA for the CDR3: TGTGCCAGCAGCTTAGATTATGGGACTAGCGGGAGGCTCAATGAGCAGTTCTTC. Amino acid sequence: CASSLDYGTSGRLNEQFF.

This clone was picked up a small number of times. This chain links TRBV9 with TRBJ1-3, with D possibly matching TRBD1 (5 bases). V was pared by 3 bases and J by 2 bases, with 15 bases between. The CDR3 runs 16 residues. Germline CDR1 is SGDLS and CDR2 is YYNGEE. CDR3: CASSARGTGTGNTIYF. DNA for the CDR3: TGTGCCAGCAGCGCTAGAGGGACGGGAACTGGAAACACCATATATTTT. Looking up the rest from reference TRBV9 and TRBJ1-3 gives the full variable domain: DSGVTQTPKHLITATGQRVTLRCSPRSGDLSVYWYQQSLDQGLQFLIQYYNGEERAKGNILERFSAQQFPDLHSELNLSSLELGDSALYFCASSARGTGTGNTIYFGEGSWLTVV.

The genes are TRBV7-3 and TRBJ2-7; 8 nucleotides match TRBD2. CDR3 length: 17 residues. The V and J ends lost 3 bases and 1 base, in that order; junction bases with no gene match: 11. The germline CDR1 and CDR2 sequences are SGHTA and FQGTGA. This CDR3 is CASSFLAGGSVSYEQYF. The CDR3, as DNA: TGTGCCAGCAGCTTTCTCGCGGGAGGATCGGTGTCCTACGAGCAGTACTTC.

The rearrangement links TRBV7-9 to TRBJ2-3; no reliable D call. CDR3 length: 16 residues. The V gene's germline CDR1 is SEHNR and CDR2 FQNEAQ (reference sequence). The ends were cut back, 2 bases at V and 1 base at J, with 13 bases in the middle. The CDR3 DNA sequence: TGTGCCAGCAGCTTAAGGTTCGAGCCCGGCACAGATACGCAGTATTTT. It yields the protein CASSLRFEPGTDTQYF.

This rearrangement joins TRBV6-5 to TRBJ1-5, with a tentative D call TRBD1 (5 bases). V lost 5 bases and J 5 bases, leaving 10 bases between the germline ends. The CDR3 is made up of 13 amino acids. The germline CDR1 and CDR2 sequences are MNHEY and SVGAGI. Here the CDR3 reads CASSGRGDQPQHF. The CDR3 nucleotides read TGTGCCAGCAGTGGGAGGGGCGATCAGCCCCAGCATTTT.

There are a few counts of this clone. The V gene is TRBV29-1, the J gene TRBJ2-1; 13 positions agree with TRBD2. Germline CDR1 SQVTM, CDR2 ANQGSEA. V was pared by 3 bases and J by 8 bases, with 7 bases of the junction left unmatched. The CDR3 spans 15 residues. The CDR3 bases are TGCAGCGTTGACAAGGGGACTAGCGGGAACTATGAGCAGTTCTTC. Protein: CSVDKGTSGNYEQFF.

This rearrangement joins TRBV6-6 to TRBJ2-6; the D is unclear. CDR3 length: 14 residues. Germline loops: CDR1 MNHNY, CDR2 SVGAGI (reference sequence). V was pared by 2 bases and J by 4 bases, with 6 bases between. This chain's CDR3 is CASSYATGANVLTF. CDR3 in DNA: TGTGCCAGCAGTTACGCGACAGGGGCCAACGTCCTGACTTTC.

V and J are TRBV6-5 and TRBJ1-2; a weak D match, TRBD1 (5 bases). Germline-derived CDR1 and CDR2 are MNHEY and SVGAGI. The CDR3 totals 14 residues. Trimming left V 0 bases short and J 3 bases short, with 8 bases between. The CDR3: CASSYSRGHYGYTF. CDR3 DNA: TGTGCCAGCAGTTACTCAAGGGGACACTATGGCTACACCTTC.

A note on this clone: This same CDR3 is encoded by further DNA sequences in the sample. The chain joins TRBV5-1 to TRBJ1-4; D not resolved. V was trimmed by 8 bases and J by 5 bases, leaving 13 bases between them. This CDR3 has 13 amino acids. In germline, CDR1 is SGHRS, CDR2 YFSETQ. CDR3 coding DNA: TGCGCCAGTCGGAGGAGCGGGAATGAAAAACTGTTTTTT. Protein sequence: CASRRSGNEKLFF.

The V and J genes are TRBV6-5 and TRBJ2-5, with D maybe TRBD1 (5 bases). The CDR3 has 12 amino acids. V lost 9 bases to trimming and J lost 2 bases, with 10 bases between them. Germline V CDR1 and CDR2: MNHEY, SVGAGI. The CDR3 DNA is TGTGCCAGTAGACAGTCTCAAGAGACCCAGTACTTC. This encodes CASRQSQETQYF.

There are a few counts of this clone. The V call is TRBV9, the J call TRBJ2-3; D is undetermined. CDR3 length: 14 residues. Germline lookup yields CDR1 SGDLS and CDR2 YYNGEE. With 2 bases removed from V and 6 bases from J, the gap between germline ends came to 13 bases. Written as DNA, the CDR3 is TGTGCCAGCAGCGTCATGAGTAGGCCGGATACGCAGTATTTT. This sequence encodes CASSVMSRPDTQYF.

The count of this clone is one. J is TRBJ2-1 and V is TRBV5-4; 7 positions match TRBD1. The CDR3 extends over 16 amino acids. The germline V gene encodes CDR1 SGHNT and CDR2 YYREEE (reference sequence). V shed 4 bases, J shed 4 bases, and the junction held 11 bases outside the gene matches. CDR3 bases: TGTGCCAGCAGCGCGAGGGACAGCTCTCGATACAATGAGCAGTTCTTC. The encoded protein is CASSARDSSRYNEQFF.

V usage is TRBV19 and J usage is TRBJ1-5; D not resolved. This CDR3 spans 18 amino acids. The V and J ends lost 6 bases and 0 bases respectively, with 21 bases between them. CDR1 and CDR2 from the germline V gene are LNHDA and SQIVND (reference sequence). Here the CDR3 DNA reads TGTGCCAGTAGCGTTACTTACAGCGAAATTTATAGCAATCAGCCCCAGCATTTT. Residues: CASSVTYSEIYSNQPQHF.

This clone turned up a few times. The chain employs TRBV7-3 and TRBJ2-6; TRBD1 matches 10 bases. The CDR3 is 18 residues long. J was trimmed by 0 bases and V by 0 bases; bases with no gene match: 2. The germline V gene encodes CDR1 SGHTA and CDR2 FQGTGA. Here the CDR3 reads CASSLTGTGASGANVLTF. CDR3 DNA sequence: TGTGCCAGCAGCTTAACCGGGACAGGGGCCTCTGGGGCCAACGTCCTGACTTTC.

The CDR3 is CASSLPQTVNTEAFF. CDR3 nucleotides: TGTGCCAGCAGTCTCCCCCAGACAGTGAACACTGAAGCTTTCTTT. The V and J genes are TRBV28 and TRBJ1-1; TRBD1 might be the D (5 bases). Per germline, CDR1 MDHEN and CDR2 SYDVKM. CDR3 length equals 15 residues. Trimming left V 5 bases short and J 0 bases short, with 13 bases between.

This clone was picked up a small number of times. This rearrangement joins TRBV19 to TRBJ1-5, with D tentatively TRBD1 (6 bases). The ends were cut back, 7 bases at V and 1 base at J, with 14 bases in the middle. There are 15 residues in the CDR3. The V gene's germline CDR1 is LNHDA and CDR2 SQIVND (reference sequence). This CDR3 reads CASKLQGLSNQPQHF. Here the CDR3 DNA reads TGTGCCAGTAAACTACAGGGTCTAAGCAATCAGCCCCAGCATTTT.

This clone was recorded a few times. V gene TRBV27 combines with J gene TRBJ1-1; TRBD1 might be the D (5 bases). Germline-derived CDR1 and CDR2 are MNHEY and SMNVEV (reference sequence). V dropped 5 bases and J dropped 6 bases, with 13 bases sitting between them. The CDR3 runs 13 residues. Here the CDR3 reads CASSDSGISEAFF. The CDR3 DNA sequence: TGTGCCAGCAGTGACTCAGGGATCTCTGAAGCTTTCTTT.

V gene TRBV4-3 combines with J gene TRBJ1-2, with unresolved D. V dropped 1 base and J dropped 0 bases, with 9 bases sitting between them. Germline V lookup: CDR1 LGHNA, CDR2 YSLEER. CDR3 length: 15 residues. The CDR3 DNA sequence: TGCGCCAGCAGCCAAGCCTGGTCTTCTAACTATGGCTACACCTTC. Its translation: CASSQAWSSNYGYTF.

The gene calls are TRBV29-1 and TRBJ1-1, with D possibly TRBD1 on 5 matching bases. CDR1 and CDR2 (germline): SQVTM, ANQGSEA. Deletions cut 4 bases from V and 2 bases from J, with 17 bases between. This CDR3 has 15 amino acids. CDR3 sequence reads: CSVGRGAGGNTEAFF. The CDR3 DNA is TGCAGCGTTGGGAGGGGAGCGGGGGGAAACACTGAAGCTTTCTTT.